The TCR beta chain described here comes from a study of cytomegalovirus exposure and HLA in healthy donors. Regarding the study as a whole: A likely sequencing artifact accounted for one observed cluster of highly shared sequence variants.

Both 60 Vbeta primers and 13 Jbeta primers went into the PCR. TCRdb's table, derived via immunoSEQ multiplex PCR, lists solely in-frame clones and lacks some. Of under 130,000 clones listed, about 16% are singletons. Trimming cost V 8 bases and J 6 bases, with 19 bases left between them. CDR3 length equals 14 residues. Germline V gives CDR1 MDHEN, CDR2 SYDVKM. This clone was observed a handful of times. Its antigen is currently unknown. The sample was PBMCs. The V and J genes are TRBV28 and TRBJ1-1, with D perhaps TRBD1 (6 bases). This clonotype was obtained from a female donor in good health and CMV-seronegative. The CDR3 here is CASARQDRRSEAFF. The CDR3 nucleotides are TGTGCCAGCGCCAGACAGGACAGACGCTCTGAAGCTTTCTTT.